The entry below gives a single T cell receptor beta chain sequence along with its context. The source of the sample is a study of blood T cell repertoires in COVID-19. In the study overall: Samples came from the United States, Italy and Spain, spanning acute and convalescent COVID-19. PBMCs, B-cell-depleted T cells, or T cells provided the cDNA or gDNA that made up the material.

Seattle patients were enrolled while actively infected and followed longitudinally. Under the authors' procedure: How many nucleated cells were present was estimated from reference gene primer amplification. Sequencing was performed with immunoSEQ multiplex PCR; in TCRdb, only in-frame clones are kept and a portion is missing. That table gives V, J and clone size, and the DNA gave D and trimming. The table lists 180,000 or so clones, about four fifths of them singletons, with around 10% in the top ten. J gave up 1 base and V 1 base, and 0 bases lay outside the gene matches. There are 13 residues in the CDR3. Germline CDR1 GTSNPN, CDR2 SVGIG (reference sequence).

The sample consisted of peripheral blood. The source is a woman aged 40 to 50 with COVID-19, enrolled during active disease. This chain uses TRBV30 with TRBJ1-1; 7 bases fit TRBD1. This chain's CDR3 is CAWSGTGNTEAFF. CDR3 coding DNA: TGTGCCTGGAGTGGGACAGGGAACACTGAAGCTTTCTTT.